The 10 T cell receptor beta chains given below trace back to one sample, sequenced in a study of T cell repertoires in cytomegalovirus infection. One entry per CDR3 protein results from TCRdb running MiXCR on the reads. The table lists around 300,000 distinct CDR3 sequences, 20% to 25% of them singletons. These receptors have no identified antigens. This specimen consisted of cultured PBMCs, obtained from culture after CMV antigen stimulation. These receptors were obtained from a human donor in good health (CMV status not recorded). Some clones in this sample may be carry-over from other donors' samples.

The CDR3 loop reads CASSEEGYSNQPQHF. The DNA for the CDR3 is TGTGCCAGCAGTGAAGAAGGTTATAGCAATCAGCCCCAGCATTTT. V is TRBV2 and J is TRBJ1-5; D is uncertain. Germline CDR1 reads SNHLY; CDR2 reads FYNNEI. The CDR3 contains 15 residues. V lost 1 base and J lost 0, with 7 bases in between.

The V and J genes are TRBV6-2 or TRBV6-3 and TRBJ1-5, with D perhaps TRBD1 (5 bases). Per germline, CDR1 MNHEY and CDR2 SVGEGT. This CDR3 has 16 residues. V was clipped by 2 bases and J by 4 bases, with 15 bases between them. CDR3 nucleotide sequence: TGTGCCAGCAGTTACGGGCCGGACATATGGAATCAGCCCCAGCATTTT. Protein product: CASSYGPDIWNQPQHF.

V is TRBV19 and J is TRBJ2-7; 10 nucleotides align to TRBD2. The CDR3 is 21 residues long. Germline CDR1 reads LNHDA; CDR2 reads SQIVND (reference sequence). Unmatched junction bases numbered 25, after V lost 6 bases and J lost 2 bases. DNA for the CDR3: TGTGCCAGTAGCCGCCGGTTACTAGCGGGAAAGGGTGCAGTTGTGCCCTACGAGCAGTACTTC. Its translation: CASSRRLLAGKGAVVPYEQYF.

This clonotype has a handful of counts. The CDR3 here is CASSQDATIRQPQHF. The CDR3 bases are TGCGCCAGCAGCCAAGATGCGACAATAAGGCAGCCCCAGCATTTT. The V gene is TRBV4-3, the J gene TRBJ1-5; D ambiguous. The germline V gene has CDR1 LGHNA and CDR2 YSLEER. Trimming shortened V by 0 bases and J by 7 bases, and 13 bases separated the two germline ends. The CDR3 consists of 15 residues.

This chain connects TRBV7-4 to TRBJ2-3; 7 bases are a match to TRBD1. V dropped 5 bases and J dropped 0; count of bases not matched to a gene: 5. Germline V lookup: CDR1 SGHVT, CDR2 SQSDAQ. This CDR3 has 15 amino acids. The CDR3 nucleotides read TGTGCCAGCAGCATCACGACAGGGAGCACAGATACGCAGTATTTT. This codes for CASSITTGSTDTQYF. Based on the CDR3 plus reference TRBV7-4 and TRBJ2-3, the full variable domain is GAGVSQSPRYKVAKRGRDVALRCDSISGHVTLYWYRQTLGQGSEVLTYSQSDAQRDKSGRPSGRFSAERPERSVSTLKIQRTEQGDSAVYLCASSITTGSTDTQYFGPGTRLTVL.

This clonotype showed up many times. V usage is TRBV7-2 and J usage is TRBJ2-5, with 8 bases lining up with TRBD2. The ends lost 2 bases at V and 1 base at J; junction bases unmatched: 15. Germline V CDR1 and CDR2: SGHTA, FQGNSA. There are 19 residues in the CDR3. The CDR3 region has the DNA TGTGCCAGCAGCTTAAGCGTCGAGCGGGAGATTTGGGGCCAAGAGACCCAGTACTTC. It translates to CASSLSVEREIWGQETQYF.

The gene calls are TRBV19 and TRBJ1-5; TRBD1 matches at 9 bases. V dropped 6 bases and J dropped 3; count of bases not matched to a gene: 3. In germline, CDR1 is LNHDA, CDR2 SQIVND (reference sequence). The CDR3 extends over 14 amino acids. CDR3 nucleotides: TGTGCCAGTAGACGGACAGGGGTCAATCAGCCCCAGCATTTT. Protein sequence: CASRRTGVNQPQHF.

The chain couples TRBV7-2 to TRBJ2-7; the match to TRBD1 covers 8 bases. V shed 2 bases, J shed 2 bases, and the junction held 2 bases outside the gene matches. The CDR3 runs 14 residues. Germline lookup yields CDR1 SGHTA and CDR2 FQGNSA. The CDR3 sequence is CASSLQGATYEQYF. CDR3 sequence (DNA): TGTGCCAGCAGCTTACAGGGGGCAACCTACGAGCAGTACTTC.

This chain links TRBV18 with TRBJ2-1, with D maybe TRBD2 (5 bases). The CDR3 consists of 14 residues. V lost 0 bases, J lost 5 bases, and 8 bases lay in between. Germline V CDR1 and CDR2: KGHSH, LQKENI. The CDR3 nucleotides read TGTGCCAGCTCACCACCCGCTAGCAACAATGAGCAGTTCTTC. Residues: CASSPPASNNEQFF.

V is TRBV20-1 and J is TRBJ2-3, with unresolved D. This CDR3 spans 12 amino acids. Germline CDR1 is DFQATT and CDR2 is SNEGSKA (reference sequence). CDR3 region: CRAVGSTDTQYF. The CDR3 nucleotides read TGCAGAGCCGTGGGGAGCACAGATACGCAGTATTTT.